What follows describes a single T cell receptor (beta chain). Authors' methods: Reference gene primer amplification yielded estimated nucleated cell counts. Only in-frame clones appear in the TCRdb table, and some are missing; sequencing was by immunoSEQ multiplex PCR. That table furnishes V, J and clone size, whereas the DNA furnished D and trimming. There are roughly 43,000 clones in the sample; approximately 70% occur only once, and 6.2% lies in the top ten. Trimming took 4 bases from V and 2 from J; bases not matched to a gene: 8. CDR1 and CDR2 from the germline V gene are MGHRA and YSYEKL. The CDR3 length is 16 residues. The sample belongs to a study of blood T cell repertoires in COVID-19. Study-level information: There were acute and convalescent COVID-19 samples, and they came from the United States, Italy and Spain. Sources were T cells, B-cell-depleted T cells, or PBMCs; the material itself was cDNA or gDNA.

Sequencing used peripheral blood. V and J are TRBV4-1 and TRBJ1-2; 9 nucleotides agree with TRBD1. This clonotype originated in a man aged 80 or over with acute or convalescent COVID-19. The CDR3, as DNA: TGCGCCAGCAGCCCAGGACAGGGGAGGGGCAACTATGGCTACACCTTC. Its protein product is CASSPGQGRGNYGYTF.